This T cell receptor beta chain is drawn from a study of blood T cell repertoires in COVID-19 (TCRdb year 2020). General notes on the study: Samples from collaborators originated in the United States, Italy and Spain and spanned both the acute and convalescent phases of COVID-19. The prospective study material was composed of cDNA or gDNA derived from T cells, B-cell-depleted T cells, or PBMCs. Where available, HLA class I and class II types were taken from metadata supplied by the sample provider and were not determined by assay-based typing. The dataset comprised deeply sampled blood TCRbeta repertoires from subjects exposed to, actively infected with, or recovered from COVID-19. Nearly every sample came with metadata listing a de-identified subject ID, COVID-19 status, age in years and sex. Samples came from the ongoing ImmuneRACE study (first 160 participants) plus 1,254 subjects from 6 global collaborators. The repertoires were released in a freely available public database intended as a resource for research on the immune response to SARS-CoV-2. Broader findings and caveats from the paper: How much clinical and demographic metadata was included differed by source and by participant, and the metadata was provided uncurated.

As for this clone: This receptor's antigen is unknown. Per-base qualities were not stored, and no clone one base away is much larger.

TCRbeta CDR3 regions were amplified from genomic DNA using the immunoSEQ Assay, a bias-controlled multiplex PCR. As for the authors' bioinformatics: The number of nucleated cells in each sample was estimated from the amplification of reference gene primers within the assay. Sequence reads were collapsed and filtered to measure the absolute abundance of every unique TCRbeta CDR3 rearrangement. Productive Simpson clonality was computed per sample as the square root of Simpson's diversity index over productive rearrangements. Entries here come from immuneACCESS through TCRdb and include only in-frame sequences with V and J called. Some clones fail to appear in such tables; in the studies checked, an unresolved V gene covers under half of the shortfall, and the cause of the remainder is unknown. V and J calls and clone size are those listed in that table; D and trimming were worked out from the DNA. The sample includes under 20,000 clones, with roughly nine tenths observed a single time. The ten biggest clones cover less than 15% of the sample.

CDR1 LNHDA and CDR2 SQIVND are derived from the germline V gene (reference sequence). From the cysteine up to the phenylalanine, the CDR3 has a length of 14 residues. Only CDR3 DNA is held: 42 bases, read in frame from base 1. The V end loses 7 bases and the J end loses 2 bases, and a stretch of 15 bases separates them. Collaborating institutions collected whole blood in K2EDTA tubes following their own protocols. For TCRbeta analysis, collaborator samples were shipped as frozen whole blood, as isolated PBMCs, or as DNA extracted from either sample type. The source of this sequence is a man between 60 and 75 years old with active COVID-19. Recombination linked TRBV19 to TRBJ2-7, and TRBD1 may be the D gene, going by 6 matching bases. The sample consisted of peripheral blood. The DNA reads as follows: TGTGCCAGTAAGATGGCTGGGGGCCCCTACGAGCAGTACTTC. This sequence encodes CASKMAGGPYEQYF. The CDR3 plus the reference TRBV19 and TRBJ2-7 genes for the other parts give the full variable domain: DGGITQSPKYLFRKEGQNVTLSCEQNLNHDAMYWYRQDPGQGLRLIYYSQIVNDFQKGDIAEGYSVSREKKESFPLTVTSAQKNPTAFYLCASKMAGGPYEQYFGPGTRLTVT.